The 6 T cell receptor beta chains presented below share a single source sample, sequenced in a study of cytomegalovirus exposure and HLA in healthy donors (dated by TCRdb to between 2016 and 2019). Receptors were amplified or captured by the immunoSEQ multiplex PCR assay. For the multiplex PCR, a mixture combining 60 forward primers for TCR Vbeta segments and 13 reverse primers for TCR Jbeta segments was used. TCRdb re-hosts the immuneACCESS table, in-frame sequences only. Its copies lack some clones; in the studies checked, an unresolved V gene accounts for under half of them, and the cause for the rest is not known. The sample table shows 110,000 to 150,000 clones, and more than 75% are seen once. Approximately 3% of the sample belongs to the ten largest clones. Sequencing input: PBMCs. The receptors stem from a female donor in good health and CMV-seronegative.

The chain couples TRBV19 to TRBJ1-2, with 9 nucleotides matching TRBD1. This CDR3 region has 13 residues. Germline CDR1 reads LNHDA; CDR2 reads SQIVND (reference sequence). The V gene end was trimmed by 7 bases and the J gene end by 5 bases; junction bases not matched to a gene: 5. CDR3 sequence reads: CASNYGTGYGYTF. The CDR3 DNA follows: TGTGCCAGTAACTACGGGACAGGGTATGGCTACACCTTC. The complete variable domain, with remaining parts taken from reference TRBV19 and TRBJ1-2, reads DGGITQSPKYLFRKEGQNVTLSCEQNLNHDAMYWYRQDPGQGLRLIYYSQIVNDFQKGDIAEGYSVSREKKESFPLTVTSAQKNPTAFYLCASNYGTGYGYTFGSGTRLTVV.

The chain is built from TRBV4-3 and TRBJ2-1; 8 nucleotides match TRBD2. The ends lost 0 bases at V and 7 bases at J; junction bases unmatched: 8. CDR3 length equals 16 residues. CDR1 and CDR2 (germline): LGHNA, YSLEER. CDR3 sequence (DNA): TGCGCCAGCAGCCAAGATAGCGGGGACGGCCAGAATGAGCAGTTCTTC. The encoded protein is CASSQDSGDGQNEQFF.

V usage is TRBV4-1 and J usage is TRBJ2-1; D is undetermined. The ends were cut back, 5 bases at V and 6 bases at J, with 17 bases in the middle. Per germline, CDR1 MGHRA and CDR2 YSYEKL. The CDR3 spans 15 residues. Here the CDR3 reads CASSTGVGGGNEQFF. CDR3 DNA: TGCGCCAGCAGCACCGGAGTCGGTGGCGGCAATGAGCAGTTCTTC.

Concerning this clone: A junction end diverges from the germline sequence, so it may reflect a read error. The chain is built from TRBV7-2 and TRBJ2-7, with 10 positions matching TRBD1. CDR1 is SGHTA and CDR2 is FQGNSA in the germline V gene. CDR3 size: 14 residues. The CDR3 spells CASSLMEGQGKTHF. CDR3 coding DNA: TGTGCCAGCAGCTTGATGGAGGGACAGGGGAAGACCCACTTC.

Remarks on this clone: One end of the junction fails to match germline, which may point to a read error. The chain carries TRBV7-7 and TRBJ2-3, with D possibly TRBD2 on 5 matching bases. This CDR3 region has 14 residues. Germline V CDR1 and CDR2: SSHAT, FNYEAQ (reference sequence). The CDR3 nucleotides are TGTGCTAGCAGCTCAAGGACTGGCACAGATACGCAGTATTTT. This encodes CASSSRTGTDTQYF.

Here the CDR3 reads CASSLGGTLHF. The CDR3 nucleotides are TGTGCCAGCAGCTTGGGAGGCACCCTCCACTTT. This chain uses TRBV5-8 with TRBJ1-6, with D uncertain. The CDR3 sequence is 11 residues long. Trimming stripped 0 bases from V and 14 bases from J, with 6 bases between. CDR1 is SGHTS, CDR2 YDEGEE, per germline. Variable domain in full (rest from reference TRBV5-8 and TRBJ1-6): EAGVTQSPTHLIKTRGQQATLRCSPISGHTSVYWYQQALGLGLQFLLWYDEGEERNRGNFPPRFSGRQFPNYSSELNVNALELEDSALYLCASSLGGTLHFGNGTRLTVT.